This TCR beta chain was recovered during a study of T-cell memory formation after mild COVID-19. Turning to the study itself: TCR clusters mostly belonged to single donors.

Using its own MiXCR run on the 5' RACE reads, TCRdb lists one record per CDR3 protein. The sample holds fewer than 650,000 distinct CDR3 sequences, approximately 21% seen once. Study conclusions and caveats: Balance between CD4 and CD8 was seen in clones contracting day 15 to 85, and a CD4+ lean was seen in later expanders. Memory cells collected pre-infection included some clones that later responded, suggesting cross-reactive memory joined. Researchers report contracting CD4+ clones mostly in CM and EM, with CD8+ clones in EMRA.

A word on this clonotype: Its matching antigen is unknown.

The TCR originated in an adult woman who had mild COVID-19 (a few samples of this study predate the infection). Cell type and time point are not known. Sequenced material: PBMCs or a T cell subset sorted from them (not recorded which).

CDR3 loop: CASSLGFRAGANVLTF. For the CDR3, the DNA is TGTGCCAGCAGCTTAGGTTTCAGGGCTGGGGCCAACGTCCTGACTTTC. V and J are TRBV11-2 and TRBJ2-6, with D maybe TRBD1 (5 bases). The length of the CDR3 is 16 residues. Trimming shortened V by 1 base and J by 2 bases, and 9 bases separated the two germline ends. Germline V gene sequence: CDR1 SGHAT, CDR2 FQNNGV.